Presented here are 16 T cell receptor beta chains from one specimen sequenced in a study of spatial heterogeneity in lung cancer. Time point defined: sample taken at primary tumor resection. TCRdb recomputed calls from the 5' RACE reads with MiXCR, one row per CDR3 protein. The table has more than 65,000 distinct CDR3 sequences, 8% seen once. Specimen: PBMCs, collected at surgery. Receptors originate from a male donor with early-stage non-small cell lung cancer.

In DNA, the CDR3 is TGTGCCAGCAGCTCTAGCAGGGCCGGGGAGCTGTTTTTT. It translates to CASSSSRAGELFF. This sequence joins TRBV7-3 and TRBJ2-2; D may match TRBD1 or TRBD2 (5 bases each). V gave up 4 bases and J gave up 6 bases, with 9 bases separating them. The length of the CDR3 is 13 residues. Germline V gene sequence: CDR1 SGHTA, CDR2 FQGTGA.

This clonotype was observed a handful of times. Written as DNA, the CDR3 is TGTGCCAGCAGTCCCCAAGGGCCGGGTGAGCAGTACTTC. This gives the protein CASSPQGPGEQYF. The chain uses TRBV6-5 and TRBJ2-7; D unresolved. V was shortened by 5 bases and J by 7 bases, with 15 bases between the two germline ends. This CDR3 has 13 amino acids. From germline, CDR1 is MNHEY and CDR2 SVGAGI.

V gene TRBV7-2 combines with J gene TRBJ2-3; D is undetermined. Germline-derived CDR1 and CDR2 are SGHTA and FQGNSA. CDR3 size: 15 residues. The V end was cut by 4 bases, the J end by 2 bases, with 13 bases between. The CDR3 protein is CASSYATGNTDTQYF. The CDR3, as DNA: TGTGCCAGCAGCTATGCCACTGGAAACACAGATACGCAGTATTTT.

This clonotype appeared a few times. The chain recombines TRBV27 with TRBJ1-5; 8 nucleotides match TRBD1. Germline V gives CDR1 MNHEY, CDR2 SMNVEV (reference sequence). The CDR3 runs 16 residues. With 4 bases clipped from V and 3 bases from J, the junction kept 8 bases outside the gene matches. The CDR3 DNA reads as TGTGCCAGCAGTTGGACAGGGCCGGGGCCCAATCAGCCCCAGCATTTT. Protein: CASSWTGPGPNQPQHF.

This clonotype has only one observation. V and J are TRBV2 and TRBJ2-7; tentatively, D is TRBD1 or TRBD2 (6 bases each). The CDR3 length is 14 residues. Trimming stripped 6 bases from V and 7 bases from J, with 19 bases between. Germline V gene data show CDR1 as SNHLY and CDR2 as FYNNEI. The CDR3 sequence: CASRAREGGGEQYF. CDR3 sequence (DNA): TGTGCCAGCAGGGCCCGGGAAGGGGGAGGAGAGCAGTACTTC.

Ten or more counts support this clonotype. The chain combines TRBV7-9 with TRBJ2-7; D remains ambiguous. Germline V gene lookup returns CDR1 SEHNR and CDR2 FQNEAQ (reference sequence). The CDR3 is 14 residues long. The V end lost 1 base, the J end lost 2 bases, and 9 bases lay between the germline ends. The CDR3 here is CASSLGAATYEQYF. The CDR3 DNA reads TGTGCCAGCAGCTTAGGGGCAGCCACCTACGAGCAGTACTTC.

At least ten counts were recorded for this clonotype. The chain recombines TRBV25-1 with TRBJ2-1, with TRBD2 matching 7 bases. Looked up from germline, CDR1 is MGHDK and CDR2 is SYGVNS. The trim removed 2 bases at V and 9 bases at J, leaving 10 bases unmatched. CDR3 size: 15 residues. CDR3 amino acids: CASSEGAGAFSEQFF. Here the CDR3 DNA reads TGTGCCAGCAGTGAAGGGGCGGGAGCCTTTAGTGAGCAGTTCTTC. Supplemented by reference TRBV25-1 and TRBJ2-1, the full variable domain reads EADIYQTPRYLVIGTGKKITLECSQTMGHDKMYWYQQDPGMELHLIHYSYGVNSTEKGDLSSESTVSRIRTEHFPLTLESARPSHTSQYLCASSEGAGAFSEQFFGPGTRLTVL.

The V and J genes are TRBV6-5 and TRBJ2-3; D is tentatively TRBD1 or TRBD2 (5 bases each). Germline V lookup: CDR1 MNHEY, CDR2 SVGAGI. Trimming pared 5 bases from V and 2 bases from J, leaving 14 bases between. This CDR3 is 15 amino acids long. The CDR3 coding sequence is TGTGCCAGCAGTCCCTATGGGGGAGACACAGATACGCAGTATTTT. It is translated as CASSPYGGDTDTQYF.

This clonotype has at least ten counts. This chain links TRBV21-1 with TRBJ2-3. TRBV21-1 is an annotated pseudogene. The CDR3 is 14 residues long. This chain's CDR3 is CASSKMLKSDTQYF. CDR3 in DNA: TGTGCCAGCAGCAAAATGCTTAAGTCAGATACGCAGTATTTT.

This clonotype has ten or more counts. V gene TRBV6-5 combines with J gene TRBJ2-6; 8 positions match TRBD2. Germline trimming cut 8 bases from V and 2 bases from J; bases unmatched to any gene: 8. This CDR3 is built from 16 residues. Germline V gene lookup returns CDR1 MNHEY and CDR2 SVGAGI. CDR3 sequence (DNA): TGTGCCAGCTCCCGACTAGCGAGGACTGGGGCCAACGTCCTGACTTTC. This encodes CASSRLARTGANVLTF.

This clonotype is medium-sized by share. The chain links TRBV4-3 to TRBJ2-7; D unresolved. V dropped 0 bases and J dropped 0 bases, with 6 bases sitting between them. This CDR3 is built from 14 residues. Germline CDR1 LGHNA, CDR2 YSLEER. In nucleotides, the CDR3 is TGCGCCAGCAGCCAAGAGGCAGCCTCCTACGAGCAGTACTTC. Translating gives CASSQEAASYEQYF.

This clonotype was seen repeatedly, ten times or more. This chain joins TRBV29-1 and TRBJ2-5; D perhaps matches TRBD2 (6 bases). The CDR3 is made up of 11 amino acids. V shed 4 bases and J shed 4 bases, with 7 bases lying between them. The V gene's germline CDR1 is SQVTM and CDR2 ANQGSEA. This chain's CDR3 is CSVVGGETQYF. The CDR3 DNA sequence: TGCAGCGTTGTCGGGGGAGAGACCCAGTACTTC.

This clonotype was picked up many times. This chain uses TRBV2 with TRBJ2-3; 14 bases are shared with TRBD2. The CDR3 is 14 amino acids. J gave up 14 bases and V 8 bases, and 12 bases lay outside the gene matches. Germline V lookup: CDR1 SNHLY, CDR2 FYNNEI. The DNA of the CDR3 is TGTGCCAGCGGTCGGACTAGCGGGAGGCCTCCCCCGTATTTT. Translated: CASGRTSGRPPPYF.

This clonotype was found many times. The J gene is TRBJ2-1, the V gene TRBV2; perhaps D is TRBD1 or TRBD2 (5 bases each). The V end lost 6 bases, the J end lost 7 bases, and 16 bases lay between the germline ends. Germline CDR1 SNHLY, CDR2 FYNNEI. This CDR3 contains 14 residues. The CDR3, as DNA: TGTGCCAGCAGCCGGGACGCCGGAAGGAATGAGCAGTTCTTC. Its translation: CASSRDAGRNEQFF.

J is TRBJ1-1 and V is TRBV27; D possibly corresponds to TRBD1 (5 bases). The CDR3 consists of 14 residues. Deletions cut 1 base from V and 4 bases from J, with 10 bases between. Germline CDR1 MNHEY, CDR2 SMNVEV (reference sequence). This CDR3 reads CASSLYGAGTEAFF. CDR3 sequence (DNA): TGTGCCAGCAGTTTATACGGGGCCGGCACTGAAGCTTTCTTT.

The CDR3 reads CASSYSDSGYTF. CDR3 DNA: TGTGCCAGCAGTTACTCCGACAGTGGCTACACCTTC. J is TRBJ1-2 and V is TRBV6-5; tentatively, D is TRBD1 (5 bases). Trimming took 0 bases from V and 7 from J, leaving 6 bases between them. Germline values: CDR1 MNHEY, CDR2 SVGAGI. CDR3 length: 12 residues.